This T cell receptor beta chain was recovered during a study of T cells after yellow fever vaccination. A 5'RACE template-switching step, the method used to make TCR cDNA, added a universal primer site and UMIs. MiXCR, applied by TCRdb to the 5' RACE reads, yields one record per CDR3 protein. The table lists approximately 300,000 distinct CDR3 sequences, about 10% of them singletons. The TCR sequence derives from a man aged 18 to 29 who received the YFV17D yellow fever vaccine. Here the sequenced sample was CD4+ T cells sorted from PBMCs, taken 45 days after the yellow fever booster vaccination.

The CDR3 spells CASSYFGQVNTEAFF. CDR3 sequence (DNA): TGTGCCAGCAGTTACTTCGGACAGGTGAACACTGAAGCTTTCTTT. V and J are TRBV6-6 and TRBJ1-1; 7 nucleotides agree with TRBD1. Germline V gives CDR1 MNHNY, CDR2 SVGAGI (reference sequence). CDR3 size: 15 residues. V dropped 1 base and J dropped 0; count of bases not matched to a gene: 2.